The 20 T cell receptor beta chains below all came from one sample that was sequenced in a study of CD8+CD57+ T cells in acquired aplastic anemia. The template used for profiling TCR beta VDJ and CDR3 was genomic DNA. TCRdb independently ran MiXCR on the reads; one entry per CDR3 protein. The sample has roughly 58,000 distinct CDR3 sequences, about 50% seen once. Sequenced sample: sorted CD4+, CD8+, or CD8+CD57+ T cells (not recorded which) from PBMCs. These TCRs come from a human donor in good health, serving as a control.

This CDR3 is CSVDRGVTDTQYF. CDR3 sequence (DNA): TGCAGCGTTGATAGGGGGGTAACAGATACGCAGTATTTT. The V gene is TRBV29-1, the J gene TRBJ2-3, with D perhaps TRBD1 or TRBD2 (6 bases each). The CDR3 runs 13 residues. Germline V gene data show CDR1 as SQVTM and CDR2 as ANQGSEA. V lost 3 bases, J lost 3 bases, and 10 bases lay in between.

The chain has TRBV10-2 and TRBJ1-1, with 7 bases aligning to TRBD1. After removal of 1 base from V and 11 bases from J, the junction contained 10 bases not matched to a gene. The germline V gene has CDR1 WSHSY and CDR2 SAAADI. The CDR3 loop spans 14 amino acids. Written as DNA, the CDR3 is TGCGCCAGCAGTGAGTGGCAGGGGGTGAGTCGGGCTTTCTTT. This codes for CASSEWQGVSRAFF.

This clonotype was counted at least ten times. The V and J genes are TRBV20-1 and TRBJ1-6; TRBD1 is a possible D gene (6 bases). The CDR3 consists of 16 residues. Germline CDR1 reads DFQATT; CDR2 reads SNEGSKA (reference sequence). Trimming left V 5 bases short and J 0 bases short, with 14 bases between. CDR3 loop: CSAPLDRTSYNSPLHF. For the CDR3, the DNA is TGCAGTGCTCCTTTAGACAGGACCTCCTATAATTCACCCCTCCACTTT.

This chain links TRBV20-1 with TRBJ2-7; tentatively, D is TRBD1 (6 bases). V was shortened by 0 bases and J by 3 bases, with 6 bases between the two germline ends. The V gene's germline CDR1 is DFQATT and CDR2 SNEGSKA (reference sequence). This CDR3 has 12 amino acids. The CDR3 DNA follows: TGCAGTGCTAGAGAACAGGGCTACGAGCAGTACTTC. Translation gives CSAREQGYEQYF.

The chain is built from TRBV7-2 and TRBJ1-2, with TRBD1 matching over 8 bases. V trimming: 4 bases; J trimming: 7 bases; junction bases outside the gene matches: 8. The CDR3 is 14 amino acids. Germline loops: CDR1 SGHTA, CDR2 FQGNSA. The CDR3 sequence: CASSSDRGEGGYTF. The CDR3, as DNA: TGTGCCAGCAGCTCCGACAGGGGCGAGGGTGGCTACACCTTC.

The genes are TRBV15 and TRBJ2-3; D may be TRBD2 (5 bases). There are 13 residues in the CDR3. Germline V CDR1 and CDR2: LNHNV, YYDKDF (reference sequence). Trimming removed 0 bases at V and 6 bases at J, with 7 bases between. DNA for the CDR3: TGTGCCACCAGCAGAGATAGAGGGGATACGCAGTATTTT. Amino acid sequence: CATSRDRGDTQYF. The full variable domain, its missing parts supplied by reference TRBV15 and TRBJ2-3, is DAMVIQNPRYQVTQFGKPVTLSCSQTLNHNVMYWYQQKSSQAPKLLFHYYDKDFNNEADTPDNFQSRRPNTSFCFLDIRSPGLGDTAMYLCATSRDRGDTQYFGPGTRLTVL.

The rearrangement links TRBV20-1 to TRBJ1-2, with 7 bases lining up with TRBD1. V trimming: 6 bases; J trimming: 2 bases; junction bases outside the gene matches: 9. Germline lookup yields CDR1 DFQATT and CDR2 SNEGSKA (reference sequence). The CDR3 covers 14 residues. DNA for the CDR3: TGCAGTGCATATGGGACAGATCACAACTATGGCTACACCTTC. Protein product: CSAYGTDHNYGYTF.

This sequence joins TRBV11-2 and TRBJ1-3; no definite D call. Germline V lookup: CDR1 SGHAT, CDR2 FQNNGV. Trimming took 2 bases from V and 0 from J, leaving 17 bases between them. This CDR3 comprises 18 residues. The CDR3 sequence: CASSLQPRAHSSGNTIYF. The CDR3 nucleotides read TGTGCCAGCAGCTTACAACCAAGGGCCCACAGCTCTGGAAACACCATATATTTT.

As concerns this clonotype: Relative to the germline gene, one junction end is altered; a read error may explain this. V is TRBV9 and J is TRBJ1-1, with a weak D call TRBD1 (6 bases). The V gene's germline CDR1 is SGDLS and CDR2 YYNGEE. The CDR3 has 16 amino acids. The CDR3 DNA sequence: TGTGCCAGCAGCGCATCCTCTCAAGGGGGAAACACTGAGGCTTTCTTT. Its protein is CASSASSQGGNTEAFF.

The chain is built from TRBV20-1 and TRBJ2-7; 8 bases are a match to TRBD1. V shed 2 bases and J 2 bases; nucleotides not matched to a gene: 2. Germline CDR1 is DFQATT and CDR2 is SNEGSKA (reference sequence). The CDR3 is 13 residues long. CDR3 DNA sequence: TGCAGTGCTAGACGGACAGGGACCTACGAGCAGTACTTC. It specifies CSARRTGTYEQYF.

The chain uses TRBV2 and TRBJ1-1; D unresolved. The CDR3 extends over 12 amino acids. Germline V lookup: CDR1 SNHLY, CDR2 FYNNEI. The germline V and J ends were trimmed by 5 bases and 3 bases, with 7 bases remaining between them. CDR3 loop: CASSLRDTEAFF. The CDR3 DNA reads TGTGCCAGCAGTTTAAGGGACACTGAAGCTTTCTTT.

The J gene is TRBJ2-3, the V gene TRBV2; TRBD1 or TRBD2 may be the D gene (5 bases each). V was cut by 7 bases and J by 8 bases, with 10 bases left in between. Germline V gene lookup returns CDR1 SNHLY and CDR2 FYNNEI. There are 11 residues in the CDR3. DNA of the CDR3: TGTGCCAGCAAGAGGGGTGTTACGCAGTATTTT. Translated, it gives CASKRGVTQYF.

This clonotype is labeled as medium-sized. The chain has TRBV19 and TRBJ2-5; 9 bases map to TRBD2. V trimming: 7 bases; J trimming: 7 bases; junction bases outside the gene matches: 7. Germline CDR1 is LNHDA and CDR2 is SQIVND (reference sequence). This CDR3 contains 13 residues. The CDR3 coding sequence is TGTGCCAGTACGGCGGGGGGGGTGGGGACCCAGTACTTC. It specifies CASTAGGVGTQYF.

The chain carries TRBV7-2 and TRBJ1-1; D gene unclear. The CDR3 runs to 15 residues. V lost 6 bases and J 0 bases, leaving 14 bases between the germline ends. Per the germline V gene, CDR1 is SGHTA and CDR2 is FQGNSA. In DNA form, the CDR3 reads TGTGCCAGCAGGCCCGGCGGCCCCTTGAACACTGAAGCTTTCTTT. Its protein is CASRPGGPLNTEAFF. The complete variable domain, with remaining parts taken from reference TRBV7-2 and TRBJ1-1, reads GAGVSQSPSNKVTEKGKDVELRCDPISGHTALYWYRQSLGQGLEFLIYFQGNSAPDKSGLPSDRFSAERTGGSVSTLTIQRTQQEDSAVYLCASRPGGPLNTEAFFGQGTRLTVV.

This clonotype was observed many times. The chain carries TRBV5-1 and TRBJ1-5; D is ambiguous. Trimming removed 5 bases from V and 0 bases from J, with 6 bases in between. CDR1 SGHRS and CDR2 YFSETQ come from the germline V gene. The CDR3 sequence is 13 residues long. CDR3 protein: CASRLDSNQPQHF. The CDR3 DNA is TGCGCCAGCAGGCTCGATAGCAATCAGCCCCAGCATTTT.

This clonotype was seen repeatedly, ten times or more. The CDR3, as DNA: TGTGCCAGCAGTCACGCGGACAGGCGAGATAATTTGGAGTTCTTC. This codes for CASSHADRRDNLEFF. The chain carries TRBV12-3 or TRBV12-4 and TRBJ2-1; 7 bases are a match to TRBD1. Losses at the gene ends were 5 bases for V and 14 bases for J; bases not matched to a gene: 18. The CDR3 is 15 amino acids.

The V call is TRBV25-1, the J call TRBJ2-1; 9 positions match TRBD2. The CDR3 covers 14 residues. CDR1 MGHDK and CDR2 SYGVNS come from the germline V gene. V was clipped by 3 bases and J by 7 bases; unmatched bases: 4. Here the CDR3 reads CASSEGTSRNEQFF. The CDR3 nucleotides are TGTGCCAGCAGTGAGGGGACTAGCCGAAATGAGCAGTTCTTC.

The V gene is TRBV19, the J gene TRBJ2-7, with D possibly matching TRBD1 (5 bases). This CDR3 contains 16 residues. Germline lookup yields CDR1 LNHDA and CDR2 SQIVND (reference sequence). Trimming shortened V by 3 bases and J by 3 bases, and 18 bases separated the two germline ends. The CDR3 reads CASSISPGSWDYEQYF. CDR3 coding DNA: TGTGCCAGTAGTATTTCCCCAGGGTCATGGGACTACGAGCAGTACTTC.

This clonotype was observed many times. The J gene is TRBJ2-7, the V gene TRBV20-1; 11 nucleotides align to TRBD2. CDR1 and CDR2 (germline): DFQATT, SNEGSKA (reference sequence). This CDR3 is 14 amino acids long. V lost 8 bases to trimming and J lost 2 bases; unmatched junction nucleotides: 8. The CDR3 sequence: CSSTFSGRAYEQYF. DNA of the CDR3: TGCAGTTCGACCTTTAGCGGGAGGGCCTACGAGCAGTACTTC.

This chain uses TRBV7-9 with TRBJ1-1; D gene unclear. Germline CDR1 is SEHNR and CDR2 is FQNEAQ (reference sequence). Trimming stripped 5 bases from V and 3 bases from J, with 13 bases between. The CDR3 consists of 14 residues. The CDR3 region is CASSPHGRDTEAFF. The CDR3 region has the DNA TGTGCCAGCAGCCCACATGGGAGGGACACTGAAGCTTTCTTT.